Listed here is a single T cell receptor (beta chain). TCRdb re-analysed the RT-PCR reads in MiXCR, keeping a single row per CDR3 protein. The table includes about 700,000 distinct CDR3 sequences, 14% detected once. The ends lost 5 bases at V and 7 bases at J; junction bases unmatched: 15. The CDR3 runs to 17 residues. The rearrangement joins TRBV12-3 or TRBV12-4 to TRBJ1-5; TRBD1 agrees at 9 bases. The sequenced material came from memory CD4+ T cells from blood. This clonotype was sampled from a female donor in good health, serving as a healthy control. CDR3 sequence: CASSPGVQGQGHQPQHF. The CDR3 nucleotides are TGTGCCAGCAGTCCAGGAGTCCAAGGACAGGGGCACCAGCCCCAGCATTTT.